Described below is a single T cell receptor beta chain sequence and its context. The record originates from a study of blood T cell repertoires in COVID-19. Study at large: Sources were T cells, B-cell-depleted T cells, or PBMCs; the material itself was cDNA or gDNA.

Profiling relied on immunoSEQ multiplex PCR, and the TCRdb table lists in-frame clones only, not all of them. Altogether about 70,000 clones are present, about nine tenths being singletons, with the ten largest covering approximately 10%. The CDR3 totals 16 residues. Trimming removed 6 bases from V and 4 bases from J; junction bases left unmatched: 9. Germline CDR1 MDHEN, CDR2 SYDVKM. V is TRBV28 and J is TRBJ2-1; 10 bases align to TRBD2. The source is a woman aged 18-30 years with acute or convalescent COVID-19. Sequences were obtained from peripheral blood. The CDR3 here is CASSRPGTSVYNEQFF. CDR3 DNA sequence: TGTGCCAGCAGCCGCCCCGGGACTAGCGTATACAATGAGCAGTTCTTC.